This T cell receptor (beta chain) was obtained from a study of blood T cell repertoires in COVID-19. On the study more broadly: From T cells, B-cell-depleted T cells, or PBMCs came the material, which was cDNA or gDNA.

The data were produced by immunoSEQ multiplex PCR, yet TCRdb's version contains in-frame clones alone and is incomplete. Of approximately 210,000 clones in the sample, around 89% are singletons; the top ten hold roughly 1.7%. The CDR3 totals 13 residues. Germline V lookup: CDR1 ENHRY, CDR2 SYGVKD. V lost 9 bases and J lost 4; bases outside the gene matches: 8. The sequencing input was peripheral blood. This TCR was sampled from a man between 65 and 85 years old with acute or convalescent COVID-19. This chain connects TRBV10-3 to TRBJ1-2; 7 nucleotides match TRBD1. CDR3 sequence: CAINPTGSYGYTF. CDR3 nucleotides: TGTGCCATTAACCCGACAGGGAGCTATGGCTACACCTTC.